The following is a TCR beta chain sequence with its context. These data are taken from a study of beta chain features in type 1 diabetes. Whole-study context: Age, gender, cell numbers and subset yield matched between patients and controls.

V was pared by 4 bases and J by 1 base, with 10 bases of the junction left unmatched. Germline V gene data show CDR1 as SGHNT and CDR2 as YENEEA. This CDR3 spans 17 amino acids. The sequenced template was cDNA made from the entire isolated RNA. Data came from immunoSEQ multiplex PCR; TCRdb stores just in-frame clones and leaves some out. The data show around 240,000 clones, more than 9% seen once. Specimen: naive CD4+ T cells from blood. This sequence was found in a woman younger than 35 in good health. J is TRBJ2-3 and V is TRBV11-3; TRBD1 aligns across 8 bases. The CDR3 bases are TGTGCCAGCAGCTCGCAATGGTTGGGACAGGGCACAGATACGCAGTATTTT. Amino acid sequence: CASSSQWLGQGTDTQYF.